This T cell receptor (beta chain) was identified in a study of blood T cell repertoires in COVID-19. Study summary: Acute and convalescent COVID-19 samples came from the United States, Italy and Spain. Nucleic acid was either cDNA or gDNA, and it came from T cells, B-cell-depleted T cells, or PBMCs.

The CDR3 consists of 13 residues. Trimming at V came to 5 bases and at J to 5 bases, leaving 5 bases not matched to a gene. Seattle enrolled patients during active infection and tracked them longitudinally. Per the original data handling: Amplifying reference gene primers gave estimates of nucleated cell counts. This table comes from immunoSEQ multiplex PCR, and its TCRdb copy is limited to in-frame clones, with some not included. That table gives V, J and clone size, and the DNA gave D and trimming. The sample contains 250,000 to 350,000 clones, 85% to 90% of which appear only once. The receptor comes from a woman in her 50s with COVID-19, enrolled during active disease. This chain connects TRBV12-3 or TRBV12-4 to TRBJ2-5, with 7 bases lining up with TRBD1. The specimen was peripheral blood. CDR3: CASSRQGRETQYF. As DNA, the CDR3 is TGTGCCAGCAGTCGACAGGGAAGGGAGACCCAGTACTTC.